The clone carrying this TCR beta chain was observed a handful of times. Its antigen is not identified. Libraries were prepared by immunoSEQ multiplex PCR; TCRdb keeps only in-frame clonotypes and omits some of them. The repertoire includes some 130,000 clones, approximately 87% of them detected once, and less than 4.5% sits in the top ten. The record originates from a study of T cell responses to AZD1222 COVID-19 vaccine. Overall study findings and caveats: Only a handful of AZD1222 recipients tested seropositive at baseline.

V gave up 4 bases and J gave up 0 bases, with 19 bases separating them. CDR3 size: 18 residues. Germline V gene sequence: CDR1 SGHAT, CDR2 FQNNGV. The chain uses TRBV11-2 and TRBJ2-1; perhaps D is TRBD1 or TRBD2 (5 bases each). The clonotype originates from an adult in good health. The sequencing used peripheral blood, collected on day 0 of AZD1222 vaccination. Here the CDR3 DNA reads TGTGCCAGCAGCTCACCAACTACCCCGGGGCACTCCTACAATGAGCAGTTCTTC. Translated, it gives CASSSPTTPGHSYNEQFF.